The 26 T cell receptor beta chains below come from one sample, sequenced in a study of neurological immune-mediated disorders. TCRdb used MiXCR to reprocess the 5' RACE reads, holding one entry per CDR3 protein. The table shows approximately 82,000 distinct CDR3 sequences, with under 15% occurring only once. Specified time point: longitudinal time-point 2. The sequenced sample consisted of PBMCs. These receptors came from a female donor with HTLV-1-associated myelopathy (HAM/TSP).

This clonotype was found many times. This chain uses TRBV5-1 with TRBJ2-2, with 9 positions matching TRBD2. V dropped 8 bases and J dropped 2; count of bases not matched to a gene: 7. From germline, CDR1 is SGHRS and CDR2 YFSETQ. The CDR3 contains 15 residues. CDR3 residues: CASRAGGFNTGELFF. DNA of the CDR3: TGCGCCAGTCGAGCGGGGGGCTTTAACACCGGGGAGCTGTTTTTT.

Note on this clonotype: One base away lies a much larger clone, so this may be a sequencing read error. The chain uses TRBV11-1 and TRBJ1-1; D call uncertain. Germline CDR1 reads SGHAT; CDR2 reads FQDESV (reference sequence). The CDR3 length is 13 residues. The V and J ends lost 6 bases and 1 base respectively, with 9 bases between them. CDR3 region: CASSLTPNTEAFF. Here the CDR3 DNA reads TGTGCCAGCAGTTTGACACCGAACACTGAAGCTTTCTTT.

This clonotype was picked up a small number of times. The CDR3 DNA sequence: TGTGCCAGCAGCCCCTCCAGTCTTGCGTACACCGGGGAGCTGTTTTTT. It yields the protein CASSPSSLAYTGELFF. The J gene is TRBJ2-2, the V gene TRBV7-2; no firm D call. This CDR3 contains 16 residues. The V and J ends lost 5 bases and 3 bases respectively, with 16 bases between them. Germline V lookup: CDR1 SGHTA, CDR2 FQGNSA.

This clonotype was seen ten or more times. For the CDR3, the DNA is TGCAGCGTTGTAGGCTGGGGGACAGATACGCAGTATTTT. Translating it yields CSVVGWGTDTQYF. The chain links TRBV29-1 to TRBJ2-3; D is perhaps TRBD1 or TRBD2 (5 bases each). The CDR3 sequence is 13 residues long. Germline V gene sequence: CDR1 SQVTM, CDR2 ANQGSEA. Trimming took off 4 bases at V and 3 bases at J, with 11 bases between the two ends.

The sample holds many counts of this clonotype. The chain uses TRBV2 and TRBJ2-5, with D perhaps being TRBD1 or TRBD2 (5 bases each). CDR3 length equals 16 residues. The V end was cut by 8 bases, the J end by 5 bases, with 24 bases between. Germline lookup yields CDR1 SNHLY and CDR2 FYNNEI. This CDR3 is CASLNLRRGPGETQYF. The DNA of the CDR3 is TGTGCCAGCCTCAACCTTCGACGGGGCCCCGGGGAGACCCAGTACTTC.

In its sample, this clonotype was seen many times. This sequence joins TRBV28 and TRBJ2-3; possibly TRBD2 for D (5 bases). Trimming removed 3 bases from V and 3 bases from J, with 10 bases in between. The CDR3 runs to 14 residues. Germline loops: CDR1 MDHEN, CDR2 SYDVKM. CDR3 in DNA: TGTGCCAGCAGTTTTTCCCGGGATACAGATACGCAGTATTTT. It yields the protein CASSFSRDTDTQYF.

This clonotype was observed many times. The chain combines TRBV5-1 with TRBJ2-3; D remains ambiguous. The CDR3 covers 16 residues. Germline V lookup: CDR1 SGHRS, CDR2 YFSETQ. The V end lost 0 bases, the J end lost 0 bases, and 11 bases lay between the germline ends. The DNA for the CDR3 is TGCGCCAGCAGCTTGGAACTGATGGCTAGCACAGATACGCAGTATTTT. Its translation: CASSLELMASTDTQYF.

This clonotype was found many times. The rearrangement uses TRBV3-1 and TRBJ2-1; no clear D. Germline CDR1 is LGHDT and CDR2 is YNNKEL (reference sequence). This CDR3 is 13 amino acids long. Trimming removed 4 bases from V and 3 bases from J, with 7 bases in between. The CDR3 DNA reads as TGTGCCAGCAGCCCCGACATCTACAATGAGCAGTTCTTC. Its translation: CASSPDIYNEQFF.

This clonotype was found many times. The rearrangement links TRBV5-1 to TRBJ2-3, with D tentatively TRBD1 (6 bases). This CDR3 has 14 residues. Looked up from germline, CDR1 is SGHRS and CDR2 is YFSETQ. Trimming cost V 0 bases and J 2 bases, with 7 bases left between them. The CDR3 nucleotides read TGCGCCAGCAGCTTGGGGGACACCACAGATACGCAGTATTTT. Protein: CASSLGDTTDTQYF.

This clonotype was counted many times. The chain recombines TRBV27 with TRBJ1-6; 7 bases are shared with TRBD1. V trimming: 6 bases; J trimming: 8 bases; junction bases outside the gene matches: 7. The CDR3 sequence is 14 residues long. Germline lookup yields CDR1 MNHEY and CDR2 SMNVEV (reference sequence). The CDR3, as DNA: TGTGCCAGCAGCCACACAGGGGCGCATTCACCCCTCCACTTT. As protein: CASSHTGAHSPLHF.

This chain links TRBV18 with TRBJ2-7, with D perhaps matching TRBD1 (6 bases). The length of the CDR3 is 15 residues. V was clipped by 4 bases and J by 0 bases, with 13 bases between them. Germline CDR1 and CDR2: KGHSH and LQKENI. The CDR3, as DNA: TGTGCCAGCTCACAGAGGACAGTTGGCTCCTACGAGCAGTACTTC. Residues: CASSQRTVGSYEQYF. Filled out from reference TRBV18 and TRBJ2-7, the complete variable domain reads NAGVMQNPRHLVRRRGQEARLRCSPMKGHSHVYWYRQLPEEGLKFMVYLQKENIIDESGMPKERFSAEFPKEGPSILRIQQVVRGDSAAYFCASSQRTVGSYEQYFGPGTRLTVT.

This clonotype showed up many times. The CDR3 bases are TGTGCCAGCAGCCCCCCTAGCGGGATTTACTCCTACGAGCAGTACTTC. Translated, it gives CASSPPSGIYSYEQYF. J is TRBJ2-7 and V is TRBV7-2, with 9 bases that match TRBD2. CDR1 is SGHTA and CDR2 is FQGNSA in the germline V gene. CDR3 size: 16 residues. The trim removed 5 bases at V and 0 bases at J, leaving 8 bases unmatched.

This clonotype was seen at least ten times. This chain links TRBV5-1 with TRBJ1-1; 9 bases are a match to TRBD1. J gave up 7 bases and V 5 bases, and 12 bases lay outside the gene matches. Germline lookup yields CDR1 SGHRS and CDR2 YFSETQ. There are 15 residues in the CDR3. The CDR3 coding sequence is TGCGCCAGCAGAAATTATACAGGGGGCCTAAATGAAGCTTTCTTT. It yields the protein CASRNYTGGLNEAFF.

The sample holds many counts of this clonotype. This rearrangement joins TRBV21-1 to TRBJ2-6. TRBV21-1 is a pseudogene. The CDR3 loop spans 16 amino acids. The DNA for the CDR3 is TGTGCCAGCACAGAGCGGGGGTTGTCTGGGGCCAACGTCCTGACTTTC. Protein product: CASTERGLSGANVLTF.

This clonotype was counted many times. For the CDR3, the DNA is TGCAGTGCTAGGTATAGCGGGGTGATAGATACGCAGTATTTT. Its translation: CSARYSGVIDTQYF. The J gene is TRBJ2-3, the V gene TRBV20-1, with 8 bases aligning to TRBD2. The CDR3 has 14 amino acids. Trimming at V came to 3 bases and at J to 5 bases, leaving 7 bases not matched to a gene. Germline V gene data show CDR1 as DFQATT and CDR2 as SNEGSKA (reference sequence).

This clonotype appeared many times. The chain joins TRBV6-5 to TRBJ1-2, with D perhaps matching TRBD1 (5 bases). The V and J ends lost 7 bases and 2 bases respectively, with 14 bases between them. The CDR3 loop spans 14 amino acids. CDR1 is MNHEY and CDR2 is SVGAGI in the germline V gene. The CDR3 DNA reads TGTGCCAGCAAGCCTTCACAGGCGAACTATGGCTACACCTTC. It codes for CASKPSQANYGYTF.

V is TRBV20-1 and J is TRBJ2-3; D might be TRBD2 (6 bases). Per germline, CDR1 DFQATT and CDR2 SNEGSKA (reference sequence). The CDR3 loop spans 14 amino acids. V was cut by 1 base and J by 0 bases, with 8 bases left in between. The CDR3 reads CSARVADSTDTQYF. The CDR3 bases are TGCAGTGCTAGAGTAGCGGACAGCACAGATACGCAGTATTTT.

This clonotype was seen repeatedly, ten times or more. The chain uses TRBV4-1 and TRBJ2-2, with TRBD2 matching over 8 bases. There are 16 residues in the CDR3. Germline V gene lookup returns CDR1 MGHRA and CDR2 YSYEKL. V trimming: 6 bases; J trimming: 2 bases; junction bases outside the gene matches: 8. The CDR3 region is CASRLTRGGNTGELFF. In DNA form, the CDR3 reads TGCGCCAGCAGACTTACCCGGGGGGGAAACACCGGGGAGCTGTTTTTT.

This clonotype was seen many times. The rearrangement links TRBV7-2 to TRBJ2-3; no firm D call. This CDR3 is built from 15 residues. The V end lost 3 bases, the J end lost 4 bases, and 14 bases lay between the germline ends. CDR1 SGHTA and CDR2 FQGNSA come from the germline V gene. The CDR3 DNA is TGTGCCAGCAGCTTGTCTCTCGGTACACCAGATACGCAGTATTTT. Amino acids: CASSLSLGTPDTQYF.

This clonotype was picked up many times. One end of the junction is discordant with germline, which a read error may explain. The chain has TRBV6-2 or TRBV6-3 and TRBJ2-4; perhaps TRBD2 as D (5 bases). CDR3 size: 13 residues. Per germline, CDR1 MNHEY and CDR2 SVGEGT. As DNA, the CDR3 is TGTGCCAGCAGTACTACTGACGGACTTAACTATTCCTTC. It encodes CASSTTDGLNYSF.

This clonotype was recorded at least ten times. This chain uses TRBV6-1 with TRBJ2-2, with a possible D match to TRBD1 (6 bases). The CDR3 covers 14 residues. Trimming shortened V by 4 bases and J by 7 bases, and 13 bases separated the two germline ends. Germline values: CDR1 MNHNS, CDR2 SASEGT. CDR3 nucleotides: TGTGCCAGCAGTGTCCTACAGGGAAACGGGGAGCTGTTTTTT. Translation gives CASSVLQGNGELFF.

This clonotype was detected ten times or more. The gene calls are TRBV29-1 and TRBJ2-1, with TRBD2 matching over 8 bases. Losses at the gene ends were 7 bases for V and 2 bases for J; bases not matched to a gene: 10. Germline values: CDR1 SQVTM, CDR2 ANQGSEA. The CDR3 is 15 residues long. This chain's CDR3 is CSASPSGRAYNEQFF. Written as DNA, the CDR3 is TGCAGCGCGAGCCCTAGCGGGCGTGCCTACAATGAGCAGTTCTTC.

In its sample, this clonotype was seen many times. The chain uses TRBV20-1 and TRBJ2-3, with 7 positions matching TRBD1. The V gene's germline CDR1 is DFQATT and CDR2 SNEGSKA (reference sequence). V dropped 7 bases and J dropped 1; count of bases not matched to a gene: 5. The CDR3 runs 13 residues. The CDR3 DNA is TGCAGTGTTGAAGGGACAGGCACAGATACGCAGTATTTT. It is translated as CSVEGTGTDTQYF.

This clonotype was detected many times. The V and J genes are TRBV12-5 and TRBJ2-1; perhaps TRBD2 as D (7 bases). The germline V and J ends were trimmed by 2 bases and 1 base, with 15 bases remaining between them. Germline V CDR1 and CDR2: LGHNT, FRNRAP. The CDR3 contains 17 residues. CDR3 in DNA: TGTGCTAGTGGTTTGCCAAACAGGGAGGGATCCTACAATGAGCAGTTCTTC. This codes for CASGLPNREGSYNEQFF.

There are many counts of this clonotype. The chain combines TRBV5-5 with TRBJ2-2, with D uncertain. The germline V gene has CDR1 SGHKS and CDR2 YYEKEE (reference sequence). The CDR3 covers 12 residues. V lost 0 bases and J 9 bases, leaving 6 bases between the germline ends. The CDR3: CASSLADRELFF. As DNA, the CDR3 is TGTGCCAGCAGCTTGGCAGACCGGGAGCTGTTTTTT.

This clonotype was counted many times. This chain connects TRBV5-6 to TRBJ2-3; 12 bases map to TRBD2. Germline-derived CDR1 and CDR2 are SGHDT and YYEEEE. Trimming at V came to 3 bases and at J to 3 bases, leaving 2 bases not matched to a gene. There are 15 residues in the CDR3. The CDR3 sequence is CASSSTSGGTDTQYF. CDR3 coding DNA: TGTGCCAGCAGCTCCACTAGCGGGGGGACAGATACGCAGTATTTT. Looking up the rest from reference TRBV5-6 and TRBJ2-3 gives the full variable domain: DAGVTQSPTHLIKTRGQQVTLRCSPKSGHDTVSWYQQALGQGPQFIFQYYEEEERQRGNFPDRFSGHQFPNYSSELNVNALLLGDSALYLCASSSTSGGTDTQYFGPGTRLTVL.